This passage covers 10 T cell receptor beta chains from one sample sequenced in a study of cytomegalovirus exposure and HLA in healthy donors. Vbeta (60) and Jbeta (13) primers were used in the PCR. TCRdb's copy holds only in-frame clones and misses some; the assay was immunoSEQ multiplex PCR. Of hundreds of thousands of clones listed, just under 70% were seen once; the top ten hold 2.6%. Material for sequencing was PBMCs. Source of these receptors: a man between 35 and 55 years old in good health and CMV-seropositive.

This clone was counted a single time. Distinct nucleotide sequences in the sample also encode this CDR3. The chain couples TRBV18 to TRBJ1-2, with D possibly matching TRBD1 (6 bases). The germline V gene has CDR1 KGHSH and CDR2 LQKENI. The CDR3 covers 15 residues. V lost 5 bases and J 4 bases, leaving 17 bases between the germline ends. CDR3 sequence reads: CASSSRGPVVYGYTF. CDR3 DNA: TGTGCCAGCTCATCCAGGGGTCCCGTCGTCTATGGCTACACCTTC.

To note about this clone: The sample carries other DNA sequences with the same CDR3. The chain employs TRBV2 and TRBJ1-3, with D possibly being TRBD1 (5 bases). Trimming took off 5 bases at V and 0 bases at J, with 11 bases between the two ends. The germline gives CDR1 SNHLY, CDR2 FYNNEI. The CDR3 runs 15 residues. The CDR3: CASSIDRGSGNTIYF. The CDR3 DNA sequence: TGTGCCAGCAGTATCGACAGAGGCTCTGGAAACACCATATATTTT.

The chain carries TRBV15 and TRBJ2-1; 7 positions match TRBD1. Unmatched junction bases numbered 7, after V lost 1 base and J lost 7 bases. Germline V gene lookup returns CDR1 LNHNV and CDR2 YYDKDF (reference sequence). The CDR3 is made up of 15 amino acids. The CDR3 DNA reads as TGTGCCACCAGCAGAGGGCAACAGGGGCGGAATGAGCAGTTCTTC. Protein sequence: CATSRGQQGRNEQFF. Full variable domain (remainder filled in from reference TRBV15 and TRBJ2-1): DAMVIQNPRYQVTQFGKPVTLSCSQTLNHNVMYWYQQKSSQAPKLLFHYYDKDFNNEADTPDNFQSRRPNTSFCFLDIRSPGLGDTAMYLCATSRGQQGRNEQFFGPGTRLTVL.

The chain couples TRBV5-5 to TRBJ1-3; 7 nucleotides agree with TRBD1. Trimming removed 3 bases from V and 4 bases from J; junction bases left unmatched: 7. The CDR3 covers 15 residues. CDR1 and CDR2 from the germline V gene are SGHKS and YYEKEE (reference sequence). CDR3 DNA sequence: TGTGCCAGCAGCTCTGCTGGGACAGCAGGAAACACCATATATTTT. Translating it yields CASSSAGTAGNTIYF.

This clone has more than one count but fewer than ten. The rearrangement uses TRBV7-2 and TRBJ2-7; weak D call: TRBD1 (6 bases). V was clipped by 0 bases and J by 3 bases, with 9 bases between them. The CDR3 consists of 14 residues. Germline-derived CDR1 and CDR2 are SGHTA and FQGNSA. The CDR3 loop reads CASSLAGRGYEQYF. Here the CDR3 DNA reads TGTGCCAGCAGCTTAGCGGGCAGGGGCTACGAGCAGTACTTC.

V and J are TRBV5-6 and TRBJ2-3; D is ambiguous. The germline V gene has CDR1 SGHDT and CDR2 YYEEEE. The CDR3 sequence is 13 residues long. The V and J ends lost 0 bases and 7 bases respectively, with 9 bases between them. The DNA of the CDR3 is TGTGCCAGCAGCTTGGGAGCTTCAAATACGCAGTATTTT. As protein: CASSLGASNTQYF.

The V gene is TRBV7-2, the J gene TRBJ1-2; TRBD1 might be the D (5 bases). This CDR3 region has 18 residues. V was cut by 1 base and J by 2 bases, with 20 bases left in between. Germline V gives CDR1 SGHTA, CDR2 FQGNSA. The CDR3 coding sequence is TGTGCCAGCAGCTTAGGGCCTGGGGCAGGGAGGGTGAACTATGGCTACACCTTC. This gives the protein CASSLGPGAGRVNYGYTF.

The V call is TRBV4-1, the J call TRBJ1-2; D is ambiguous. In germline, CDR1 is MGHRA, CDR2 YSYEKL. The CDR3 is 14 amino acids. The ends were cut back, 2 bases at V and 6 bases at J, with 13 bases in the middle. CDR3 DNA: TGCGCCAGCAGCCAAACAACTTGGGAGCATGGCTACACCTTC. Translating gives CASSQTTWEHGYTF.

The DNA of the CDR3 is TGCGCCAGCAGCCAGATTTCGAGGCTGGATTCACCCCTCCACTTT. Translating gives CASSQISRLDSPLHF. V usage is TRBV5-1 and J usage is TRBJ1-6; D unclear. Germline V gene sequence: CDR1 SGHRS, CDR2 YFSETQ. The ends were cut back, 4 bases at V and 8 bases at J, with 16 bases in the middle. This CDR3 is 15 amino acids long.

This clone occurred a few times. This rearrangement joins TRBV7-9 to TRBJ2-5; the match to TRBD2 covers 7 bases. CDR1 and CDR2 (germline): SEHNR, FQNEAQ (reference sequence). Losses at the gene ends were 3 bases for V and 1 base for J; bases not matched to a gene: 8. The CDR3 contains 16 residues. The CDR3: CASSFPGGGAQETQYF. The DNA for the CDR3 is TGTGCCAGCAGCTTCCCCGGGGGAGGGGCCCAAGAGACCCAGTACTTC.